This TCR beta chain was sequenced for a study of CD8 T cells in Susac syndrome. Negative isolation yielded the CD8+ and CD4+ T cells, while FACS enriched the TEMRA cells. With 3 bases removed from V and 0 bases from J, the gap between germline ends came to 6 bases. Per germline, CDR1 SGHTA and CDR2 FQGTGA. The CDR3 contains 15 residues. RNA amounts of roughly 0.5 to 1 ug underwent reverse transcription with random hexamers. TCRdb re-analysed the immunoSEQ multiplex PCR reads in MiXCR, keeping a single row per CDR3 protein. The sample yields about 250,000 distinct CDR3 sequences, roughly 93% seen once.

This TCR was sampled from a human donor with multiple sclerosis. V usage is TRBV7-3 and J usage is TRBJ1-6, with D possibly matching TRBD1 (6 bases). The sequenced material came from CD4+ T cells from PBMCs. DNA of the CDR3: TGTGCCAGCAGCTTGGACAGCTCCTATAATTCACCCCTCCACTTT. Protein: CASSLDSSYNSPLHF.